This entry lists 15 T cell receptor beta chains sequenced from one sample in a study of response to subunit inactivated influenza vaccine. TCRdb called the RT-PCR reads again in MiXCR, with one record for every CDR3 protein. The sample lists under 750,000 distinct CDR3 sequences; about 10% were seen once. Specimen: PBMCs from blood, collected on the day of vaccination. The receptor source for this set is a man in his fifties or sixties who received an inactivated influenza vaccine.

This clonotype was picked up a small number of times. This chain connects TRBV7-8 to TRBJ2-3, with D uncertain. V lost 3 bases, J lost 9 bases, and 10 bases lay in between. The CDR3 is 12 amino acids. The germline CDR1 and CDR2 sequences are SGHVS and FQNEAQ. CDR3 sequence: CASSFLEKTQYF. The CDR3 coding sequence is TGTGCCAGCAGCTTCCTGGAAAAGACGCAGTATTTT.

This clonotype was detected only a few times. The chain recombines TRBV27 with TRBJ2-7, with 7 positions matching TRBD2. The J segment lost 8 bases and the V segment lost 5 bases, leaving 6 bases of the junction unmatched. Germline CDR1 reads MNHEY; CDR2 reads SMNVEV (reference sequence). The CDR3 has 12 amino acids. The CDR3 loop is CASSGLVSQQYF. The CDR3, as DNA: TGTGCCAGCAGTGGACTAGTTAGTCAGCAGTACTTC.

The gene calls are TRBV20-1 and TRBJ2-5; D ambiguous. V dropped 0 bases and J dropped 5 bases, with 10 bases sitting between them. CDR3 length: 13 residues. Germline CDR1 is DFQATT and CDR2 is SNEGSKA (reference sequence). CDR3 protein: CSARELSMETQYF. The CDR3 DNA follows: TGCAGTGCTAGAGAACTCTCCATGGAGACCCAGTACTTC.

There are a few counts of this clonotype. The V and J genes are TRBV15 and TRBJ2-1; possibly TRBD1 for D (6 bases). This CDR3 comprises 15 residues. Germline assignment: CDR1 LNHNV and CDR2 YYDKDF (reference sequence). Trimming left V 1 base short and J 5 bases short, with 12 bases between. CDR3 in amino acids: CATSRGIKGDNEQFF. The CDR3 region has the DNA TGTGCCACCAGCAGAGGAATAAAGGGGGACAATGAGCAGTTCTTC.

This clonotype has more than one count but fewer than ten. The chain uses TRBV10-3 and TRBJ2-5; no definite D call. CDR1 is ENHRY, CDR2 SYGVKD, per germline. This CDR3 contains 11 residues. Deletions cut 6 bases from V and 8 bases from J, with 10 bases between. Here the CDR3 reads CAIREGNTQYF. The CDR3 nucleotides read TGTGCCATCAGGGAAGGGAACACCCAGTACTTC.

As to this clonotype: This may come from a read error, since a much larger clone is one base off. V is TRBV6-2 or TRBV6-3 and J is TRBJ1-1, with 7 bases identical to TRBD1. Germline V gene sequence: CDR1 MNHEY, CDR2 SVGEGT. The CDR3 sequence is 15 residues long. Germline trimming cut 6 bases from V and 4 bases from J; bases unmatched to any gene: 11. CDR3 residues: CASSRGQAEGTEAFF. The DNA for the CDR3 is TGTGCCAGCAGCCGCGGACAGGCGGAAGGCACTGAAGCTTTCTTT.

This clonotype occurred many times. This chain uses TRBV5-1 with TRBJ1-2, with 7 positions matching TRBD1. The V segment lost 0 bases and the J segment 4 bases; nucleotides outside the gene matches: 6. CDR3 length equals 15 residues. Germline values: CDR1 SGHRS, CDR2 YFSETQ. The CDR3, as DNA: TGCGCCAGCAGCTTGGAGGGACAGCCCTTCTATGGCTACACCTTC. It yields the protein CASSLEGQPFYGYTF.

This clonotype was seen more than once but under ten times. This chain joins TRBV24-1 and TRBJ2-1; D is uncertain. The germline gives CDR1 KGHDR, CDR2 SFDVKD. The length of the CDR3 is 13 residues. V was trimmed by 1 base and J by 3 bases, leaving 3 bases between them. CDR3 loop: CATSDLDYNEQFF. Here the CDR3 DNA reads TGTGCCACCAGTGATTTAGACTACAATGAGCAGTTCTTC.

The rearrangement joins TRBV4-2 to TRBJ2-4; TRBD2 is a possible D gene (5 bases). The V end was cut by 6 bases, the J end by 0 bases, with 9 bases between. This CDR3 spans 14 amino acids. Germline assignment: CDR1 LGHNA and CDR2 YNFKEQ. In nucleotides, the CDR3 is TGTGCCAGCAGGGGAGCCTCAGCCAAAAACATTCAGTACTTC. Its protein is CASRGASAKNIQYF.

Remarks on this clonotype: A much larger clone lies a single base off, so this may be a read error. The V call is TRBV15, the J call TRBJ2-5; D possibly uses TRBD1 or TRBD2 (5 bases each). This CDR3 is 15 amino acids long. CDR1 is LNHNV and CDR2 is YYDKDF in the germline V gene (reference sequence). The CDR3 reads CAISRGAGYRETQYF. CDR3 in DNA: TGTGCCATCAGCAGAGGGGCGGGTTACAGAGAGACCCAGTACTTC. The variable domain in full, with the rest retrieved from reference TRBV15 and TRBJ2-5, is DAMVIQNPRYQVTQFGKPVTLSCSQTLNHNVMYWYQQKSSQAPKLLFHYYDKDFNNEADTPDNFQSRRPNTSFCFLDIRSPGLGDTAMYLCAISRGAGYRETQYFGPGTRLLVL.

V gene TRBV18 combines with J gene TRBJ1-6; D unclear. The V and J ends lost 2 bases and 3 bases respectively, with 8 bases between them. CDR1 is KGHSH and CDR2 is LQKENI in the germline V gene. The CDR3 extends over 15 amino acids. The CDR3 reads CASSPGEDYNSPLHF. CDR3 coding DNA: TGTGCCAGCTCACCAGGGGAGGACTATAATTCACCCCTCCACTTT. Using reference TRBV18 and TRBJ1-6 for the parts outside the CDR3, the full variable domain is NAGVMQNPRHLVRRRGQEARLRCSPMKGHSHVYWYRQLPEEGLKFMVYLQKENIIDESGMPKERFSAEFPKEGPSILRIQQVVRGDSAAYFCASSPGEDYNSPLHFGNGTRLTVT.

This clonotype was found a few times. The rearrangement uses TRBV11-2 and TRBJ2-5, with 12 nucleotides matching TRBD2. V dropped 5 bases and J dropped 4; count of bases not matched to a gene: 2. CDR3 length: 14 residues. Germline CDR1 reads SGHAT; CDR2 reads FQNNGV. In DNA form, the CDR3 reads TGTGCCAGCAGCGGACTAGCGGGGTTAGAGACCCAGTACTTC. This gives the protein CASSGLAGLETQYF.

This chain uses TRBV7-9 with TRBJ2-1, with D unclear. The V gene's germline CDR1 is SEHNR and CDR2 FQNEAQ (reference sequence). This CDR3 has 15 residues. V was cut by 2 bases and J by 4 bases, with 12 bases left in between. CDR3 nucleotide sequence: TGTGCCAGCAGCTTAAGTTTAGGCAGGTACAATGAGCAGTTCTTC. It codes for CASSLSLGRYNEQFF.

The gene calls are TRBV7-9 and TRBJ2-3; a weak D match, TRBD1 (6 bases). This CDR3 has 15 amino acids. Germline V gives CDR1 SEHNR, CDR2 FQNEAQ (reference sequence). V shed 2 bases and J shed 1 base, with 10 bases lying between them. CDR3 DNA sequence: TGTGCCAGCAGCTTATGGGGGCCGCGCACAGATACGCAGTATTTT. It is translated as CASSLWGPRTDTQYF.

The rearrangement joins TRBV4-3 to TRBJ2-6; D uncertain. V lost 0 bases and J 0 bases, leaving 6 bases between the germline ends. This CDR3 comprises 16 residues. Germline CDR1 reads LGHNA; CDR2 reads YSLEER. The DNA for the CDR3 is TGCGCCAGCAGCCAAGATTATAACTCTGGGGCCAACGTCCTGACTTTC. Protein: CASSQDYNSGANVLTF.